The entry below describes one TCR beta chain. Its target antigen remains unknown. Per-nucleotide qualities are absent, and no much larger clonotype sits a single base away. TCR beta libraries were generated from genomic DNA with the immunoSEQ kit, following the manufacturer's recommendations. Library preparation used a first multiplex PCR with proprietary primers, then a second PCR adding unique barcodes, with bead cleanups after each round. A kit-provided positive control reaction and a negative control reaction were included in every sample batch. The final libraries were assessed on an Agilent 4200 TapeStation D1000 ScreenTape, pooled by volume, and quantified by qPCR. Sequencing was performed on an Illumina NextSeq500 using a MidOutput 150-cycle cartridge, with 156 Read1 cycles, 15 Index1 cycles, and the kit custom primers. The pooled library was loaded at 0.9 to 1 pM with a roughly 20% PhiX control spike-in. The paper's processing steps were these. Vendor-processed data were analyzed in R, with a clonotype defined as all T cells sharing the same CDR3 nucleotide sequence. For clone abundance analyses, frequencies were normalized to the 10,000 most abundant clones per sample. Public T cell clones, averaging fewer than five per sample, were removed before analysis. A difference in abundance of at least 32-fold between compartments was used to define tumor-enriched and baseline blood-enriched clonotypes. Clonotypes expanded or contracted between blood time points were identified with a beta-binomial differential abundance model. Similarity between tumor and blood repertoires was quantified using the Baroni-Urbani and Buser coefficient, and groups were compared with two-tailed Wilcoxon tests in R. TCRdb mirrors the immuneACCESS table, restricted to in-frame sequences. Some clones are absent from its copies; in checked studies, under half trace to an unresolved V gene, and the reason for the others is unknown. That table furnishes V, J and clone size, whereas the DNA furnished D and trimming. The sample records fewer than 200,000 clones, about 88% of which are singletons. The top ten clones comprise 11% of the sample.

These data come from a study of radiation and T cells in renal cell carcinoma (dated by TCRdb to 2020 to 2022). Study-level background: In total, roughly 53 samples underwent TCR beta sequencing: some 25 tumors plus 27 peripheral blood samples. The last blood draw occurred 4 weeks after radiation, at the same time as nephrectomy. A total of roughly 3,900,000 unique CDR3 nucleotide sequences, encoding some 2,700,000 unique CDR3 amino acid sequences, were found across all 50 or so samples. Broader findings and caveats from the paper: Tracking of blood repertoire dynamics stopped at about 4 weeks after treatment, with no follow-up past that point. Because pretreatment tumor biopsies were not available, the study could not determine whether clonotypes were already present within the tumor at baseline. Effects of radiation dose or scheduling on the TCR repertoire could not be addressed with the single-armed trial design. In blood, the top tumor clonotypes increased between baseline and 2 weeks post-radiation and then shrank by 4 weeks, which suggests that tumor-resident clones expanded only transiently.

The sample's time point label, decoded: blood 4 weeks post-SBRT, at nephrectomy. The sample's treatment or condition, from its label and the paper: 15 Gy SBRT to primary tumor, nephrectomy 4 weeks later. Samples came from a clinical trial, in which primary renal cell carcinomas received 15 Gy stereotactic body radiation therapy followed by nephrectomy 4 weeks later. To track tumor-enriched clonotypes, serial peripheral blood was sampled from radiation-treated patients at baseline and at 2 weeks and 4 weeks after SBRT. Every patient had renal cell carcinoma of clear cell pathology. The QIAamp DNA Blood Mini Kit (Qiagen) was used to prepare genomic DNA for TCR sequencing. Only samples passing all quality control checks were included in the analyses. Specimen: blood, collected from a patient whose treatment included radiotherapy and nephrectomy. This sequence was found in a woman between 50 and 59 years old with renal cell carcinoma.

The CDR3 has the sequence CASSAPDRVLYGYTF. The DNA is as follows: TGTGCCAGTAGTGCCCCCGACAGGGTTCTGTATGGCTACACCTTC. This chain joins TRBV19 to TRBJ1-2, and TRBD1 aligns with 7 junction nucleotides. Taken from cysteine to phenylalanine, the CDR3 has 15 residues. The kept DNA is CDR3 alone, 45 bases in frame from the first base. CDR1 and CDR2 were assigned from the germline V gene (reference sequence) as LNHDA and SQIVND. V trim: 5 bases; J trim: 5 bases; unmatched bases: 11.